What follows describes a single TCR beta chain. The sample is drawn from a study of shared clonotypes between healthy human individuals. Sorted-subset replicate PCR reactions were performed with around 210 ng DNA, corresponding to roughly 31,000 T cell genomes. Repertoires were generated with immunoSEQ multiplex PCR, while TCRdb's copy carries only in-frame clones and drops some. This table holds under 1,900,000 clones, approximately 98.5% found once. The sample consisted of naive CD4+ T cells sorted from blood. Indicated subset: CD45RA+ positively selected. The TCR comes from a man in his thirties or forties in good health.

Here the CDR3 DNA reads TGTGCCAGCAGTGATCCCCGGGGCCCGGGGGGAGAGACCCAGTACTTC. Encoded protein: CASSDPRGPGGETQYF. The chain joins TRBV25-1 to TRBJ2-5; 7 bases line up with TRBD2. The V gene end was trimmed by 3 bases and the J gene end by 4 bases; junction bases not matched to a gene: 11. Germline-derived CDR1 and CDR2 are MGHDK and SYGVNS. The CDR3 runs to 16 residues.